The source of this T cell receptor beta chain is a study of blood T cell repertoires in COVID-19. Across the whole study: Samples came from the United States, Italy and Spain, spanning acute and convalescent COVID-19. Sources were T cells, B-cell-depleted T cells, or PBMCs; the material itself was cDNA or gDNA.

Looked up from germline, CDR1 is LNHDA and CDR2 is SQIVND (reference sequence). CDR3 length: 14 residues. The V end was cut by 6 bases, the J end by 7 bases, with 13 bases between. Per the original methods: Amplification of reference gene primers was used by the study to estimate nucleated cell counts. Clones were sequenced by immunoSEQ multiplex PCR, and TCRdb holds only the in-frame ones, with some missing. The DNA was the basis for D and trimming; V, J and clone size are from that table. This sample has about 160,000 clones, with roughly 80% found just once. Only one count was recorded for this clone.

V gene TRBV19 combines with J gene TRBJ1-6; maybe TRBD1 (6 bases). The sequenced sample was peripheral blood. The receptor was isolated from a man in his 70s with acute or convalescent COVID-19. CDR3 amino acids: CASRARTENSPLHF. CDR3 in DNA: TGTGCCAGTAGGGCCCGGACAGAGAATTCACCCCTCCACTTT.